This TCR beta chain was profiled in a study of response to subunit inactivated influenza vaccine. General observations from the study: New T cells are recruited in small numbers by each seasonal influenza vaccination, according to the authors' suggestion.

TCRdb processed the RT-PCR reads anew with MiXCR; each CDR3 protein has one entry. This sample has about 700,000 distinct CDR3 sequences, with 14% found just once. This clonotype was seen a few times. The antigen is undetermined. In germline, CDR1 is LGHNA, CDR2 YNFKEQ. V gave up 4 bases and J gave up 5 bases; unmatched junction bases: 1. The CDR3 loop spans 15 amino acids. This clonotype was obtained from a man aged 50-59 years who received an inactivated influenza vaccine. The sequences come from PBMCs from blood, collected less than 15 days before vaccination. This chain links TRBV4-2 with TRBJ2-1, with 14 bases matching TRBD2. In DNA form, the CDR3 reads TGTGCCAGCAGCCGGACTAGCGGGAGGAACAATGAGCAGTTCTTC. Translating it yields CASSRTSGRNNEQFF.